This T cell receptor (beta chain) stems from a study of CD8 T cells in ankylosing spondylitis. This clonotype was observed a few times. The antigen remains unidentified. Overall study findings and caveats: Ankylosing spondylitis blood appeared to be characterized by a TCR beta motif of several highly homologous variants.

Libraries for TCR beta were made by quantitative 5'-RACE with molecular barcodes. MiXCR was run by TCRdb on the 5' RACE reads, yielding one entry per CDR3 protein. The table has a few hundred thousand distinct CDR3 sequences, 15% to 20% seen once. This receptor was identified in a male donor with ankylosing spondylitis. Sequenced sample: blood, either unsorted or a sorted T cell fraction (not recorded which).

This CDR3 reads CSVTIDRAVIGLSSYNEQFF. The CDR3 DNA follows: TGCAGCGTTACAATCGACAGGGCGGTTATCGGGCTGAGCTCCTACAATGAGCAGTTCTTC. The V call is TRBV29-1, the J call TRBJ2-1, with 7 bases identical to TRBD1. Germline CDR1 SQVTM, CDR2 ANQGSEA. Losses at the gene ends were 5 bases for V and 0 bases for J; bases not matched to a gene: 22. This CDR3 is built from 20 residues.